This entry is about one T cell receptor beta chain. What it recognizes is unknown. The CDR3 is made up of 16 amino acids. Trimming removed 4 bases from V and 0 bases from J; junction bases left unmatched: 3. Germline V gives CDR1 SGDLS, CDR2 YYNGEE. The data belong to a study of cytomegalovirus exposure and HLA in healthy donors. Study-wide points: Despite most TCR sequences being rare, some public TCRs occurred in many donors. In vitro experiments confirmed that three CMV-associated chains were specific for CMV antigens. A subsequent analysis found that TCR clusters from the first cohort also tended to co-occur in the approximately 110 validation repertoires, with less than 95% of cluster scores above 0.

Data came from immunoSEQ multiplex PCR; TCRdb stores just in-frame clones and leaves some out. Of 95,000 to 150,000 clones in the sample, approximately 90% were seen once. This receptor was identified in a woman younger than 30 in good health and CMV-seropositive. This chain connects TRBV9 to TRBJ2-3; 12 bases match TRBD2. The sequenced material came from PBMCs. CDR3 protein: CASSSGLAGSTDTQYF. CDR3 sequence (DNA): TGTGCCAGCAGCTCCGGACTAGCGGGAAGCACAGATACGCAGTATTTT.